This T cell receptor (beta chain) was identified in a study of blood T cell repertoires in COVID-19. Study context: Spain, Italy and the United States supplied samples that represented acute and convalescent COVID-19.

TCRdb keeps only in-frame clones here, not all; method: immunoSEQ multiplex PCR. Among 350,000 to 450,000 clones, around 87% were seen once, and the ten largest hold roughly 3.1%. CDR1 MNHEY and CDR2 SVGAGI come from the germline V gene. CDR3 size: 15 residues. V dropped 8 bases and J dropped 0; count of bases not matched to a gene: 9. The source of this sequence is a human donor in a cohort sampled during active COVID-19. Sequencing used peripheral blood. The chain joins TRBV6-5 to TRBJ1-2; 7 positions match TRBD1. CDR3 in amino acids: CASDMEGQPNYGYTF. The CDR3 DNA reads TGTGCCAGCGATATGGAGGGACAGCCTAACTATGGCTACACCTTC.